A selection of T cell receptor beta chains follows, all from one sample in a study of blood T cell repertoires in COVID-19. This table comes from immunoSEQ multiplex PCR, and its TCRdb copy is limited to in-frame clones, with some not included. The table has around 230,000 clones, 70% to 90% seen once. Sequenced sample: PBMCs or T cells enriched from blood (not recorded which). These receptors all stem from a woman aged 35 to 49 with acute COVID-19. The CDR3 runs from the conserved cysteine through the conserved F or W. D genes are given only for firm matches. Clone sizes are given selectively: once, few, many, or a class where the clone is expanded.

14,TRBJ1-5,.,.,TRBV7-9,CASSSPGKGQPQHF,TGTGCCAGCAGCTCTCCGGGGAAAGGGCAGCCCCAGCATTTT
14,TRBJ1-2,.,.,TRBV4-1,CASSHLALNYGYTF,TGCGCCAGCAGCCATCTAGCACTTAACTATGGCTACACCTTC
15,TRBJ2-3,.,.,TRBV5-1,CASSGGSGAWDTQYF,TGCGCCAGCAGCGGGGGCAGCGGGGCCTGGGATACGCAGTATTTT
15,TRBJ2-3,TRBD1,.,TRBV7-9,CASSNRGLGTDTQYF,TGTGCCAGCAGCAACAGGGGTTTGGGCACAGATACGCAGTATTTT
13,TRBJ1-1,TRBD1,.,TRBV30,CAWSITGGTEAFF,TGTGCCTGGAGTATTACAGGGGGCACTGAAGCTTTCTTT
15,TRBJ2-1,.,.,TRBV7-7,CASSLAKSSYNEQFF,TGTGCTAGCAGCTTAGCCAAGAGCTCCTACAATGAGCAGTTCTTC
13,TRBJ2-5,TRBD2,few,TRBV27,CASRSSGRETQYF,TGTGCCAGCAGGTCTAGCGGGAGAGAGACCCAGTACTTC
14,TRBJ1-2,.,.,TRBV11-2,CASSPGRGNYGYTF,TGTGCCAGCAGTCCCGGGCGGGGTAACTATGGCTACACCTTC
12,TRBJ1-2,.,few,TRBV12-3/TRBV12-4,CASSLTGYGYTF,TGTGCCAGCAGTCTGACAGGCTATGGCTACACCTTC
13,TRBJ1-1,.,few,TRBV15,CATSRDSGTEAFF,TGTGCCACCAGCAGGGACAGTGGGACTGAAGCTTTCTTT
13,TRBJ1-5,TRBD1,.,TRBV14,CASRIGGHQPQHF,TGTGCCAGCAGGATAGGGGGCCACCAGCCCCAGCATTTT
15,TRBJ1-5,.,.,TRBV15,CATSMGAGEGQPQHF,TGTGCCACCAGCATGGGGGCAGGGGAAGGTCAGCCCCAGCATTTT
15,TRBJ1-2,.,.,TRBV6-1,CASSEMWATNYGYTF,TGTGCCAGCAGTGAAATGTGGGCCACTAACTATGGCTACACCTTC
11,TRBJ1-2,.,.,TRBV20-1,CSVPYTYGYTF,TGCAGTGTTCCATACACATATGGCTACACCTTC
15,TRBJ1-1,.,.,TRBV25-1,CASSSRGARVAEAFF,TGTGCCAGCTCTAGTCGGGGGGCGAGGGTGGCTGAAGCTTTCTTT
14,TRBJ1-5,.,.,TRBV2,CASRPTGPNQPQHF,TGTGCCAGCAGACCGACAGGCCCCAATCAGCCCCAGCATTTT
15,TRBJ1-1,TRBD1,.,TRBV7-2,CASSLEYRGPTEAFF,TGTGCCAGCAGCTTAGAGTACAGGGGGCCTACTGAAGCTTTCTTT
13,TRBJ2-5,.,.,TRBV9,CASSGAAMETQYF,TGTGCCAGCAGCGGAGCTGCTATGGAGACCCAGTACTTC
14,TRBJ1-1,.,.,TRBV9,CASSPTTGRTEAFF,TGTGCCAGCAGCCCAACGACCGGGAGGACTGAAGCTTTCTTT
16,TRBJ1-3,TRBD1,.,TRBV7-9,CASSLPGGISGNTIYF,TGTGCCAGCAGCTTACCAGGGGGCATCTCTGGAAACACCATATATTTT
12,TRBJ1-6,.,.,TRBV3-1/TRBV3-2,CASSQGLAPLHF,TGTGCCAGCAGCCAGGGGCTGGCACCCCTCCACTTT
15,TRBJ1-4,.,.,TRBV7-8,CASSSQGRANEKLFF,TGTGCCAGCAGCTCCCAGGGGAGGGCTAATGAAAAACTGTTTTTT
16,TRBJ2-1,TRBD1,.,TRBV24-1,CATSDLGQGSHNEQFF,TGTGCCACCAGTGATTTAGGACAGGGATCCCACAATGAGCAGTTCTTC
13,TRBJ1-5,.,.,TRBV30,CAWSAEGVQPQHF,TGTGCCTGGAGTGCCGAGGGTGTTCAGCCCCAGCATTTT
13,TRBJ1-1,TRBD1,.,TRBV2,CASSEARTGEAFF,TGTGCCAGCAGTGAAGCGCGGACAGGAGAAGCTTTCTTT
12,TRBJ1-1,TRBD1,few,TRBV29-1,CSTRTGSTEAFF,TGCAGCACACGGACAGGCTCCACTGAAGCTTTCTTT
15,TRBJ2-1,TRBD1,.,TRBV2,CASKEGTGDNNEQFF,TGTGCCAGCAAGGAGGGGACAGGGGATAACAATGAGCAGTTCTTC
13,TRBJ1-6,.,.,TRBV11-2,CASSLPGNSPLHF,TGTGCCAGCAGCTTACCGGGTAATTCACCCCTCCACTTT
18,TRBJ1-1,.,.,TRBV7-5,CARSLPQRGQSTNTEAFF,TGTGCCAGAAGCTTACCGCAAAGGGGGCAATCTACAAACACTGAAGCTTTCTTT
15,TRBJ1-1,TRBD1,.,TRBV7-8,CASSLGTGGRTEAFF,TGTGCCAGCAGCTTAGGGACAGGGGGTCGGACTGAAGCTTTCTTT
17,TRBJ1-5,.,.,TRBV18,CASSSNPGTRLDQPQHF,TGTGCCAGCTCATCCAATCCGGGAACCAGACTCGATCAGCCCCAGCATTTT
19,TRBJ2-6,TRBD2,.,TRBV7-3,CASSSRTSGGSSGANVLTF,TGTGCCAGCAGCTCGAGGACTAGCGGGGGCTCTTCTGGGGCCAACGTCCTGACTTTC
15,TRBJ1-1,.,.,TRBV19,CASTGQQRMNTEAFF,TGTGCCAGTACAGGACAACAACGAATGAACACTGAAGCTTTCTTT
16,TRBJ2-3,TRBD2,.,TRBV3-1/TRBV3-2,CASSQVPSGVTDTQYF,TGTGCCAGCAGCCAAGTTCCTAGCGGGGTCACAGATACGCAGTATTTT
11,TRBJ1-2,.,.,TRBV23-1,CASSQSRMCTF,TGCGCCAGCAGTCAATCGAGGATGTGCACCTTC
17,TRBJ2-4,.,few,TRBV2,CASSEAGQSLAKNIQYF,TGTGCCAGCAGTGAAGCCGGACAGTCCCTAGCCAAAAACATTCAGTACTTC
13,TRBJ2-5,.,.,TRBV3-1/TRBV3-2,CASSLALQETQYF,TGTGCCAGCAGCCTAGCGCTTCAAGAGACCCAGTACTTC
13,TRBJ2-5,.,.,TRBV5-1,CASSLGGGETQYF,TGCGCCAGCAGCTTGGGTGGCGGGGAGACCCAGTACTTC
15,TRBJ1-1,.,.,TRBV5-5,CASSLRLPGSTEAFF,TGTGCCAGCAGCTTGAGGTTGCCAGGTTCTACTGAAGCTTTCTTT
14,TRBJ1-1,TRBD1,once,TRBV30,CAWSPTGVNTEAFF,TGTGCCTGGAGCCCTACAGGGGTGAACACTGAAGCTTTCTTT
14,TRBJ1-1,.,.,TRBV25-1,CASSETRMNTEAFF,TGTGCCAGCAGTGAAACCAGAATGAACACTGAAGCTTTCTTT
15,TRBJ1-4,.,.,TRBV4-1,CASSLLSGLEEKLFF,TGCGCCAGCAGCCTCCTTTCGGGGTTAGAGGAAAAACTGTTTTTT
12,TRBJ1-1,.,.,TRBV30,CAWSSLNTEAFF,TGTGCCTGGAGTTCGTTGAACACTGAAGCTTTCTTT
14,TRBJ1-6,.,.,TRBV30,CAWSVGADNSPLHF,TGTGCCTGGAGTGTAGGGGCCGATAATTCACCCCTCCACTTT
13,TRBJ1-1,.,.,TRBV29-1,CSVGQRMNTEAFF,TGCAGCGTTGGACAGAGAATGAACACTGAAGCTTTCTTT